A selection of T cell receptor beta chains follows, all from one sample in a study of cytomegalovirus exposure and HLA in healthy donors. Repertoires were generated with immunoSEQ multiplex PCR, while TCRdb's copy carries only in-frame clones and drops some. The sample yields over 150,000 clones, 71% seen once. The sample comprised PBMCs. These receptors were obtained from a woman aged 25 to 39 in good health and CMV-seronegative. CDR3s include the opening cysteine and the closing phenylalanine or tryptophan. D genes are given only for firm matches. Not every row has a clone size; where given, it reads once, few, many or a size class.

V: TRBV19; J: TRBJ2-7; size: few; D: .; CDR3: CASSMTGYEQYF; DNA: TGTGCCAGTAGTATGACGGGATACGAGCAGTACTTC
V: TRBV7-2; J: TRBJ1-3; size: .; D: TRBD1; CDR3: CASSGGGQGLGNTIYF; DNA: TGTGCCAGCAGCGGGGGGGGACAGGGGTTAGGAAACACCATATATTTT
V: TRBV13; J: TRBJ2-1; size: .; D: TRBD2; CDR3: CASSRLATVREQFF; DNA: TGTGCCAGCAGCCGACTAGCGACTGTCAGGGAGCAGTTCTTC
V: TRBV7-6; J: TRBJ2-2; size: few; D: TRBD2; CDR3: CASSLAPGGVNTGELFF; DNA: TGTGCCAGCAGCTTAGCCCCGGGAGGGGTGAACACCGGGGAGCTGTTTTTT
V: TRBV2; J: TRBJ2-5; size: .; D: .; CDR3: CASSNGRGGVVSETQYF; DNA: TGTGCCAGCAGTAACGGTCGTGGCGGGGTGGTGTCGGAGACCCAGTACTTC
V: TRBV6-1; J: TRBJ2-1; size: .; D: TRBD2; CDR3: CASSEFLLAGENEQFF; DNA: TGTGCCAGCAGTGAATTTCTACTAGCGGGAGAAAATGAGCAGTTCTTC
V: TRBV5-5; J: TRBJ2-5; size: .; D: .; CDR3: CASSGLRLGETQYF; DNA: TGTGCCAGCAGCGGATTGAGGTTGGGAGAGACCCAGTACTTC
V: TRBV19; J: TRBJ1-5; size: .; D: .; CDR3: CASSRVIAQPQHF; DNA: TGTGCCAGTAGTCGCGTCATTGCGCAGCCCCAGCATTTT
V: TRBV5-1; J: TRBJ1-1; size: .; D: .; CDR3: CASSYQFGGNTEAFF; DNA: TGCGCCAGCAGCTACCAATTCGGGGGTAACACTGAAGCTTTCTTT
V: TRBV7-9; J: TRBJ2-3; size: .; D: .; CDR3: CASSEPSTDTQYF; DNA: TGTGCCAGCAGCGAGCCATCAACAGATACGCAGTATTTT
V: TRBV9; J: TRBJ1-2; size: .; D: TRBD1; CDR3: CASTRGRDYGYTF; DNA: TGTGCCAGCACCAGGGGGCGCGACTATGGCTACACCTTC
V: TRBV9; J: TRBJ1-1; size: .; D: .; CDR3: CASSVATGLKAFF; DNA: TGTGCCAGCAGCGTAGCCACAGGGCTGAAAGCTTTCTTT
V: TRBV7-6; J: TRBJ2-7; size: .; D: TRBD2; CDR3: CASSLSSGSLYEQYF; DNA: TGTGCCAGCAGCTTATCTAGCGGGAGCTTGTACGAGCAGTACTTC
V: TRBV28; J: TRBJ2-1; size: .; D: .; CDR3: CASSHSYNEQFF; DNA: TGTGCCAGCAGCCACTCCTACAATGAGCAGTTCTTC
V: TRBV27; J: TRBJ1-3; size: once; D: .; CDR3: CASSPYLGLRSGNTIYF; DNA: TGTGCCAGCAGTCCGTACCTCGGTCTCCGCTCTGGAAACACCATATATTTT
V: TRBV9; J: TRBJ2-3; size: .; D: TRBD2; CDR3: CASSAGGGGTDTQYF; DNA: TGTGCCAGCAGCGCGGGGGGGGGAGGCACAGATACGCAGTATTTT
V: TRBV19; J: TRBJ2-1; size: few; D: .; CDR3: CASNTGVYNEQFF; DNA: TGTGCCAGTAACACGGGGGTTTACAATGAGCAGTTCTTC
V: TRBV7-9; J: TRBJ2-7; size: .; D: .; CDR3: CASSTQGGEQYF; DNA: TGTGCCAGCAGCACCCAGGGCGGCGAGCAGTACTTC
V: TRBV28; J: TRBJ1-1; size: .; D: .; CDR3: CASSRGQSEAFF; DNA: TGTGCCAGCAGTAGAGGACAATCTGAAGCTTTCTTT
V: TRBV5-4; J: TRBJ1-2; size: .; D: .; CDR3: CASSLFLMGRGDGYTF; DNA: TGTGCCAGCAGCTTGTTTTTGATGGGCAGGGGTGATGGCTACACCTTC
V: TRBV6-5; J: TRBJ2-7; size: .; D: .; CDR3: CASSYGQSYEQYF; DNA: TGTGCCAGCAGTTACGGCCAGTCCTACGAGCAGTACTTC
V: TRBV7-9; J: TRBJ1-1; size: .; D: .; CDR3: CASSPRGLLNTEAFF; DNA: TGTGCCAGCAGCCCTCGTGGACTGCTGAACACTGAAGCTTTCTTT
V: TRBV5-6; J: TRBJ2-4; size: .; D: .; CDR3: CASSLKGDLAKNIQYF; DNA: TGTGCCAGCAGCTTGAAGGGGGATTTAGCCAAAAACATTCAGTACTTC
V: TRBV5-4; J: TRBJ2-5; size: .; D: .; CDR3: CASSPGSQETQYF; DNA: TGTGCCAGCAGTCCCGGGAGCCAAGAGACCCAGTACTTC
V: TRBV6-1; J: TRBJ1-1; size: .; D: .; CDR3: CASSVERNTEAFF; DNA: TGTGCCAGCAGTGTAGAGAGGAACACTGAAGCTTTCTTT
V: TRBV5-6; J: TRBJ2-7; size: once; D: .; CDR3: CASSQGTLSYEQYF; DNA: TGTGCCAGCAGTCAGGGAACACTCTCCTACGAGCAGTACTTC
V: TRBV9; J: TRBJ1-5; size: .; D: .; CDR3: CASSVGSGYQPQHF; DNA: TGTGCCAGCAGCGTAGGGTCAGGGTATCAGCCCCAGCATTTT
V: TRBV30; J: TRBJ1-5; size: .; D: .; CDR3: CAWSALGPQHF; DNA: TGTGCCTGGAGTGCACTCGGGCCCCAGCATTTT
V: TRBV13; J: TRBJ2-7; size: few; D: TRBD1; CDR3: CASSLVGTGVYEQYF; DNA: TGTGCCAGCAGCTTAGTTGGGACAGGGGTCTACGAGCAGTACTTC
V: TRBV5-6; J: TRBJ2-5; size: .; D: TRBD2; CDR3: CASSLGLAGQETQYF; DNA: TGTGCCAGCAGCTTGGGGCTAGCGGGGCAAGAGACCCAGTACTTC